This T cell receptor (beta chain) came from a study of T-cell reconstitution after alpha-beta-depleted transplantation in children (dated by TCRdb to about 2016). Background on the whole study: T-cell immune reconstitution after TCRalphabeta/CD19-depleted allogeneic hematopoietic cell transplantation in children was quantitatively tracked in the study by means of TCR repertoire profiling.

Receptor libraries were prepared by PCR. The sequencing machine was an Illumina HiSeq 2500. TCR library preparation used molecular barcoding, with unique molecular identifiers applied to normalize quantification of the TCRbeta repertoire. The public reads were reanalyzed by TCRdb: fastp trimming at Q25, MiXCR alignment, in-frame beta chains only. For every CDR3 protein sequence, its rows merge into one entry that carries the most common genes and DNA. This sample has fewer than 550,000 distinct CDR3 sequences in its table, and about an eighth of those were observed once. About 15% of the sample comes from the top ten. In this sample, this clonotype turned up a few times. This receptor's antigen is unknown. No base-level quality is on record; no much larger clone is a single base apart. According to the study, the label for this sample's treatment or condition signals: allogeneic hematopoietic cell transplantation with graft depleted of TCRalphabeta T cells and CD19 B cells. The children who served as transplant recipients had been given grafts of TCRalphabeta/CD19-depleted allogeneic hematopoietic cells.

General findings and caveats noted by the study authors: In some patients, high TCRbeta diversity at day 60 was attributed to recipient T cells and intrathymic progenitors that had survived conditioning. Hyperexpanded clone frequencies declined over subsequent months; after one year, T-cell counts and TCRbeta diversity were mostly attributed to newly produced T cells. The apparently early alphabetaT-cell count recovery about two months after transplant was reportedly dependent on only several hundred rapidly expanded clones derived from non-depleted graft cells.

This receptor was obtained from a female patient between 2 and 10 years old who had a stem cell transplant for aplastic anemia, so the T cells may come from the graft donor. This specimen consisted of PBMCs, mostly from graft donor cells, obtained 180 days after TCRalphabeta/CD19-depleted stem cell transplant.

The CDR3 protein is CASSPWRTENTEAFF. The nucleotides read TGTGCCAGCAGTCCTTGGCGGACGGAGAACACTGAAGCTTTCTTT. The V gene is TRBV6-5 and the J gene is TRBJ1-1, with no reliable assignment of the D segment. V is pared back by 5 bases and J by 1 base, with 14 bases lying between the germline termini. Counted from cysteine to phenylalanine, this CDR3 has 15 amino acids. Of all the DNA, just the CDR3 is kept, 45 bases in frame from base 1. CDR1 and CDR2 are read off the germline V gene as MNHEY and SVGAGI.